The 27 T cell receptor beta chains below come from one sample, sequenced in a study of blood T cell repertoires in COVID-19. Data came from immunoSEQ multiplex PCR; TCRdb stores just in-frame clones and leaves some out. The profile shows a few hundred thousand clones, around 80% of them singletons. Material for sequencing was peripheral blood. Every receptor here comes from a woman aged 30 to 39 with COVID-19, enrolled during active disease.

The gene calls are TRBV27 and TRBJ2-7; 9 bases line up with TRBD2. CDR3 length equals 15 residues. V was clipped by 7 bases and J by 2 bases; unmatched bases: 9. Germline assignment: CDR1 MNHEY and CDR2 SMNVEV (reference sequence). In DNA, the CDR3 is TGTGCCAGCAATCCAAGACTAGCGGCCCCCTACGAGCAGTACTTC. Its protein is CASNPRLAAPYEQYF.

This clone is a singleton in its sample. The chain recombines TRBV6-2 or TRBV6-3 with TRBJ2-7; 7 bases match TRBD1. V was clipped by 6 bases and J by 3 bases; unmatched bases: 11. The CDR3 contains 15 residues. Per the germline V gene, CDR1 is MNHEY and CDR2 is SVGEGT. CDR3 in amino acids: CASSVKGQTFYEQYF. The CDR3 DNA follows: TGTGCCAGCAGCGTCAAGGGACAGACTTTCTACGAGCAGTACTTC.

This sequence joins TRBV10-3 and TRBJ2-2; TRBD2 agrees at 11 bases. V lost 10 bases and J lost 7; bases outside the gene matches: 5. CDR1 is ENHRY, CDR2 SYGVKD, per germline. CDR3 length: 13 residues. CDR3 sequence reads: CATRTSGRGELFF. The CDR3 DNA reads TGTGCCACCCGGACTAGCGGGCGCGGGGAGCTGTTTTTT.

This clone was recorded only once. This chain connects TRBV30 to TRBJ2-7; 7 positions match TRBD1. V shed 4 bases, J shed 5 bases, and the junction held 11 bases outside the gene matches. Germline CDR1 and CDR2: GTSNPN and SVGIG (reference sequence). The CDR3 is made up of 14 amino acids. CDR3 nucleotide sequence: TGTGCCTGGAAGAACCGACAGGGTTACAACGAGCAGTACTTC. Translation: CAWKNRQGYNEQYF.

V usage is TRBV5-6 and J usage is TRBJ1-2, with TRBD1 matching over 10 bases. This CDR3 comprises 16 residues. Germline lookup yields CDR1 SGHDT and CDR2 YYEEEE. V dropped 0 bases and J dropped 10; count of bases not matched to a gene: 12. The CDR3 spells CASSLASGTGERFYTF. CDR3 coding DNA: TGTGCCAGCAGCTTGGCCTCCGGGACAGGGGAGAGGTTCTACACCTTC.

The chain carries TRBV5-5 and TRBJ1-2, with a possible D match to TRBD1 (5 bases). Trimming removed 0 bases at V and 4 bases at J, with 7 bases between. There are 13 residues in the CDR3. Looked up from germline, CDR1 is SGHKS and CDR2 is YYEKEE (reference sequence). CDR3 sequence: CASSLDRIYGYTF. CDR3 nucleotide sequence: TGTGCCAGCAGCTTGGACAGGATCTATGGCTACACCTTC.

The chain employs TRBV6-2 or TRBV6-3 and TRBJ2-7, with 8 bases matching TRBD2. Germline V gene sequence: CDR1 MNHEY, CDR2 SVGEGT. J lost 7 bases, V lost 2 bases, and 10 bases had no gene match. The CDR3 is 15 residues long. CDR3 amino acids: CASSYGAGGAREQYF. CDR3 sequence (DNA): TGTGCCAGCAGTTACGGTGCGGGGGGTGCCCGGGAGCAGTACTTC.

The chain has TRBV5-1 and TRBJ2-3, with D hard to call. CDR1 is SGHRS and CDR2 is YFSETQ in the germline V gene. The CDR3 runs 14 residues. The V gene lost 2 bases and the J gene lost 1 base, with 8 bases spanning the gap. CDR3 DNA sequence: TGCGCCAGCAGCTTTGTAGGAGGCACAGATACGCAGTATTTT. Residues: CASSFVGGTDTQYF.

This chain connects TRBV5-6 to TRBJ2-1; D might be TRBD2 (5 bases). This CDR3 is 16 amino acids long. Trimming shortened V by 0 bases and J by 8 bases, and 18 bases separated the two germline ends. The germline CDR1 and CDR2 sequences are SGHDT and YYEEEE. Written as DNA, the CDR3 is TGTGCCAGCAGCTTGGCCGGGAAAGGTGGGCCCCATGAGCAGTTCTTC. Translation gives CASSLAGKGGPHEQFF.

J is TRBJ2-7 and V is TRBV7-2, with D possibly TRBD2 on 7 matching bases. Deletions cut 0 bases from V and 5 bases from J, with 14 bases between. The CDR3 is 15 residues long. Germline V gives CDR1 SGHTA, CDR2 FQGNSA. CDR3 protein: CASSLAFGGQHEQYF. The CDR3 DNA follows: TGTGCCAGCAGCTTAGCTTTCGGGGGGCAACACGAGCAGTACTTC.

The chain uses TRBV9 and TRBJ2-3; 10 bases align to TRBD1. V lost 3 bases, J lost 6 bases, and 7 bases stayed unmatched. CDR3 length: 15 amino acids. CDR1 is SGDLS and CDR2 is YYNGEE in the germline V gene. In DNA, the CDR3 is TGTGCCAGCAGCGCCGGGACAGGGGTCCCGGATACGCAGTATTTT. Translating it yields CASSAGTGVPDTQYF.

The chain is built from TRBV9 and TRBJ1-1; a possible D gene is TRBD1 (5 bases). The CDR3 covers 15 residues. Germline V gene data show CDR1 as SGDLS and CDR2 as YYNGEE. V was pared by 0 bases and J by 1 base, with 10 bases between. The DNA of the CDR3 is TGTGCCAGCAGCGTAGAGGGGTACGGGAACACTGAAGCTTTCTTT. Translating gives CASSVEGYGNTEAFF.

This chain links TRBV27 with TRBJ2-2; 11 bases match TRBD1. Unmatched junction bases numbered 11, after V lost 3 bases and J lost 5 bases. Germline V gene sequence: CDR1 MNHEY, CDR2 SMNVEV (reference sequence). The CDR3 has 18 residues. In nucleotides, the CDR3 is TGTGCCAGCAGTTTGCGTCCCGGGACAGGGGGTCAAACCGGGGAGCTGTTTTTT. Translating gives CASSLRPGTGGQTGELFF.

In DNA, the CDR3 is TGTGCCAGCAGCGTGAAGGGAGGTGAGCAGTTCTTC. Its translation is CASSVKGGEQFF. J is TRBJ2-1 and V is TRBV7-9; TRBD2 is a possible D gene (6 bases). Germline V CDR1 and CDR2: SEHNR, FQNEAQ (reference sequence). V dropped 5 bases and J dropped 9 bases, with 11 bases sitting between them. CDR3 length: 12 amino acids. Combining the CDR3 with reference TRBV7-9 and TRBJ2-1 gives the whole variable domain DTGVSQNPRHKITKRGQNVTFRCDPISEHNRLYWYRQTLGQGPEFLTYFQNEAQLEKSRLLSDRFSAERPKGSFSTLEIQRTEQGDSAMYLCASSVKGGEQFFGPGTRLTVL.

This sequence joins TRBV6-2 or TRBV6-3 and TRBJ2-1; 14 bases align to TRBD2. This CDR3 comprises 19 residues. Trimming took 5 bases from V and 5 from J; bases not matched to a gene: 14. CDR1 is MNHEY, CDR2 SVGEGT, per germline. CDR3 coding DNA: TGTGCCAGCAGTCGTGACAGGGTAGGGACTAGCGGGAGAAACAATGAGCAGTTCTTC. It is translated as CASSRDRVGTSGRNNEQFF.

The rearrangement joins TRBV19 to TRBJ1-2, with D maybe TRBD1 (5 bases). Germline loops: CDR1 LNHDA, CDR2 SQIVND (reference sequence). CDR3 length: 13 residues. Trimming stripped 2 bases from V and 5 bases from J, with 9 bases between. DNA for the CDR3: TGTGCCAGTAGTATACGTCGGGGGTATGGCTACACCTTC. It codes for CASSIRRGYGYTF. The whole variable domain, remainder taken from reference TRBV19 and TRBJ1-2, is DGGITQSPKYLFRKEGQNVTLSCEQNLNHDAMYWYRQDPGQGLRLIYYSQIVNDFQKGDIAEGYSVSREKKESFPLTVTSAQKNPTAFYLCASSIRRGYGYTFGSGTRLTVV.

V is TRBV28 and J is TRBJ2-5; TRBD1 matches 7 bases. Germline CDR1 and CDR2: MDHEN and SYDVKM. The CDR3 spans 14 residues. V lost 6 bases to trimming and J lost 1 base; unmatched junction nucleotides: 5. CDR3 amino acids: CASSQTGSQETQYF. The CDR3, as DNA: TGTGCCAGCAGCCAGACAGGGTCCCAAGAGACCCAGTACTTC.

V usage is TRBV5-1 and J usage is TRBJ2-7; TRBD1 aligns across 11 bases. Trimming at V came to 4 bases and at J to 4 bases, leaving 7 bases not matched to a gene. Looked up from germline, CDR1 is SGHRS and CDR2 is YFSETQ. The CDR3 is made up of 15 amino acids. The CDR3, as DNA: TGCGCCAGCAGCAGAAACCGGGACAGGGGGTACGAGCAGTACTTC. Its protein product is CASSRNRDRGYEQYF.

This clone was detected once. J is TRBJ1-6 and V is TRBV30, with unresolved D. V shed 1 base and J shed 7 bases, with 8 bases lying between them. The CDR3 runs to 13 residues. CDR1 and CDR2 from the germline V gene are GTSNPN and SVGIG (reference sequence). The CDR3 DNA follows: TGTGCCTGGAGTGGACACCGAAATTCACCCCTCCACTTT. This gives the protein CAWSGHRNSPLHF. The whole variable domain, remainder taken from reference TRBV30 and TRBJ1-6, is SQTIHQWPATLVQPVGSPLSLECTVEGTSNPNLYWYRQAAGRGLQLLFYSVGIGQISSEVPQNLSASRPQDRQFILSSKKLLLSDSGFYLCAWSGHRNSPLHFGNGTRLTVT.

The chain is built from TRBV19 and TRBJ2-5; TRBD2 matches at 14 bases. The CDR3 length is 16 residues. Germline V gene sequence: CDR1 LNHDA, CDR2 SQIVND (reference sequence). The J segment lost 5 bases and the V segment lost 4 bases, leaving 6 bases of the junction unmatched. The CDR3 loop reads CASSTTSGRARETQYF. In nucleotides, the CDR3 is TGTGCCAGTAGTACGACTAGCGGGAGGGCTCGGGAGACCCAGTACTTC.

The V and J genes are TRBV10-3 and TRBJ2-5, with TRBD1 matching 9 bases. V lost 9 bases, J lost 4 bases, and 6 bases stayed unmatched. There are 13 residues in the CDR3. The germline V gene encodes CDR1 ENHRY and CDR2 SYGVKD. CDR3 DNA sequence: TGTGCCATTAATCCGGGACAGGGAGAGACCCAGTACTTC. It specifies CAINPGQGETQYF.

This clone appeared once. The V call is TRBV10-2, the J call TRBJ1-1; 7 nucleotides match TRBD1. The junction had 2 bases not matched to a gene; V was cut back by 6 bases and J by 4 bases. CDR3 length: 12 amino acids. The germline V gene has CDR1 WSHSY and CDR2 SAAADI. The CDR3 protein is CASRAGGTEAFF. The CDR3 coding sequence is TGCGCCAGCAGAGCAGGGGGCACTGAAGCTTTCTTT.

CDR3 coding DNA: TGTGCCAGCAGCCAAGATCCCCCCGCAGGGATGAATCAGCCCCAGCATTTT. Translation: CASSQDPPAGMNQPQHF. The rearrangement uses TRBV3-1 (or the pseudogene TRBV3-2) and TRBJ1-5, with a possible D match to TRBD1 (5 bases). CDR1 and CDR2 (germline): LGHDT, YNNKEL (reference sequence). Trimming took off 0 bases at V and 4 bases at J, with 16 bases between the two ends. The CDR3 is made up of 17 amino acids.

This clone was detected only once. This chain uses TRBV12-5 with TRBJ1-2; D gene uncertain. Trimming removed 2 bases from V and 4 bases from J, with 8 bases in between. CDR1 and CDR2 (germline): LGHNT, FRNRAP. CDR3 length equals 13 residues. CDR3 protein: CASGLTSFYGYTF. The CDR3 nucleotides read TGTGCTAGTGGTTTGACCAGTTTCTATGGCTACACCTTC.

The gene calls are TRBV27 and TRBJ1-1; the D is unclear. This CDR3 has 12 amino acids. CDR1 is MNHEY and CDR2 is SMNVEV in the germline V gene (reference sequence). V was shortened by 10 bases and J by 5 bases, with 14 bases between the two germline ends. In DNA, the CDR3 is TGTGCCACAAGGTTTGGAGGTACTGAAGCTTTCTTT. Translating it yields CATRFGGTEAFF.

CDR3 loop: CASRTAGRNYGYTF. CDR3 bases: TGTGCCAGCAGGACCGCGGGACGGAACTATGGCTACACCTTC. V is TRBV27 and J is TRBJ1-2; tentatively, D is TRBD1 (5 bases). CDR1 and CDR2 (germline): MNHEY, SMNVEV (reference sequence). V dropped 6 bases and J dropped 2 bases, with 13 bases sitting between them. There are 14 residues in the CDR3.

The CDR3 here is CASSLGTGTQYF. In nucleotides, the CDR3 is TGTGCCAGCAGCTTAGGAACCGGGACCCAGTACTTC. V usage is TRBV11-2 and J usage is TRBJ2-5; D ambiguous. This CDR3 has 12 amino acids. V dropped 1 base and J dropped 7 bases, with 7 bases sitting between them. Looked up from germline, CDR1 is SGHAT and CDR2 is FQNNGV.